This TCR beta chain was recovered during a study of T cell responses to AZD1222 COVID-19 vaccine. Study-level points and caveats: At 160-218 and 743-854, vaccine-associated CD4 TCRs were dominant, and they spanned spike. Baseline antibody screening turned up just a handful of seropositive AZD1222 recipients.

Here immunoSEQ multiplex PCR was the method, and the copy in TCRdb shows in-frame clones only, minus some. The data contain roughly 100,000 clones, 70% to 90% of them seen just once; the ten biggest clones take up 4% to 6%. As to this clone: Antigen unknown.

This CDR3 is 15 amino acids long. V lost 0 bases, J lost 5 bases, and 4 bases stayed unmatched. Germline CDR1 and CDR2: MNHEY and SVGAGI. The material sequenced was peripheral blood, taken on day 0 of AZD1222 vaccination. V usage is TRBV6-5 and J usage is TRBJ2-7, with 10 bases identical to TRBD2. This sequence was found in an adult in good health. The CDR3 sequence: CASSYSGLAVDEQYF. CDR3 in DNA: TGTGCCAGCAGTTACTCCGGACTAGCGGTCGACGAGCAGTACTTC.